This T cell receptor (beta chain) was obtained from a study of low-dose radiotherapy and immunotherapy resistance in tumors. The wider study: On an every-two-weeks schedule, patients received intravenous nivolumab 240 mg, along with ipilimumab 1 mg/kg every six weeks. Treatment included intravenous cyclophosphamide dosed at 200 mg/m2 every two weeks, one day before radiation and immunotherapy.

Sample time point: after trial treatment. Regarding treatment: LDRT plus nivolumab, ipilimumab, low-dose cyclophosphamide and aspirin (RACIN trial). Trimming shortened V by 6 bases and J by 4 bases, and 12 bases separated the two germline ends. This CDR3 region has 13 residues. Gene-specific TRAV and TRBV primers were used for first-strand cDNA, covering alpha and beta chains. TCR amplification ran approximately 20 PCR cycles using constant-region and V-primer adapter primers. In vitro transcription amplified isolated mRNA. TCRdb itself ran the reads through MiXCR, one entry per CDR3 protein. The sample lists under 90,000 distinct CDR3 sequences, less than 20% occurring once.

The source of this sequence is a male donor with prostate cancer. V gene TRBV12-3 or TRBV12-4 combines with J gene TRBJ1-2; a possible D gene is TRBD1 (5 bases). Sequencing used PBMCs, obtained after low-dose radiotherapy plus immunotherapy. The CDR3 sequence: CASRGTELYGYTF. The CDR3 region has the DNA TGTGCCAGCAGAGGGACCGAGCTCTATGGCTACACCTTC.